One sample yielded the 5 T cell receptor beta chains listed below, sequenced in a study of blood T cell repertoires in COVID-19. Clones were sequenced by immunoSEQ multiplex PCR, and TCRdb holds only the in-frame ones, with some missing. In the table there are 100,000 to 150,000 clones, around 85% of which are singletons. Material for sequencing was peripheral blood. Receptor source: a woman between 50 and 59 years old with acute or convalescent COVID-19.

The V and J genes are TRBV2 and TRBJ1-5; D perhaps matches TRBD1 (5 bases). The V and J ends lost 4 bases and 1 base respectively, with 11 bases between them. The CDR3 spans 15 residues. In germline, CDR1 is SNHLY, CDR2 FYNNEI. In DNA, the CDR3 is TGTGCCAGCAGTGGACAGTTGCAGAGCAATCAGCCCCAGCATTTT. This translates into CASSGQLQSNQPQHF.

The chain recombines TRBV27 with TRBJ1-5; TRBD1 might be the D (6 bases). The length of the CDR3 is 16 residues. Per germline, CDR1 MNHEY and CDR2 SMNVEV (reference sequence). Trimming removed 4 bases from V and 6 bases from J, with 19 bases in between. The CDR3 sequence: CASSSRTGTLSQPQHF. The CDR3 region has the DNA TGTGCCAGCAGTTCACGTACAGGGACGTTAAGTCAGCCCCAGCATTTT.

CDR3 sequence reads: CASSPSSLGGWGNQPQHF. CDR3 DNA: TGTGCCAGCTCACCTTCGAGCCTGGGAGGGTGGGGCAATCAGCCCCAGCATTTT. The chain links TRBV18 to TRBJ1-5; D remains ambiguous. Germline V gene lookup returns CDR1 KGHSH and CDR2 LQKENI. The V end was cut by 3 bases, the J end by 2 bases, with 20 bases between. This CDR3 contains 18 residues.

The chain employs TRBV28 and TRBJ2-7, with TRBD1 as a possible D gene (6 bases). The CDR3 contains 14 residues. The germline V and J ends were trimmed by 7 bases and 4 bases, with 17 bases remaining between them. Germline lookup yields CDR1 MDHEN and CDR2 SYDVKM. DNA for the CDR3: TGTGCCAGCACTTCAACAGACAGGCGGTACGAGCAGTACTTC. It encodes CASTSTDRRYEQYF.

This sequence joins TRBV11-2 and TRBJ2-3, with a possible D match to TRBD2 (7 bases). CDR1 and CDR2 from the germline V gene are SGHAT and FQNNGV. The CDR3 is made up of 19 amino acids. Trimming shortened V by 3 bases and J by 6 bases, and 28 bases separated the two germline ends. For the CDR3, the DNA is TGTGCCAGCAGCTTCGGGTTGGGGGCGAGGGCTAGCGGAGGTGATACGCAGTATTTT. This codes for CASSFGLGARASGGDTQYF.